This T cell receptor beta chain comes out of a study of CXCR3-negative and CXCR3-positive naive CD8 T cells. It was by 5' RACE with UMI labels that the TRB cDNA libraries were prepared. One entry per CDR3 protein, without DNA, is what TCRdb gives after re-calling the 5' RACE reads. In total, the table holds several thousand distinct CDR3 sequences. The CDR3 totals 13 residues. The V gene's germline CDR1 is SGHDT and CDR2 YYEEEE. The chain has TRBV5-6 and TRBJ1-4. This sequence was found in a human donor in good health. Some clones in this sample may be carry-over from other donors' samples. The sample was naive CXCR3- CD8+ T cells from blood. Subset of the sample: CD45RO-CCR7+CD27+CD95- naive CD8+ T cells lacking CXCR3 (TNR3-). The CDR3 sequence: CASSLAPNEKLFF.